The entry below gives a single TCR beta chain sequence along with its context. The data originate from a study of blood T cell repertoires in COVID-19. Study summary: The United States, Italy and Spain supplied acute and convalescent COVID-19 samples.

Germline CDR1 and CDR2: SGHAT and FQDESV (reference sequence). The CDR3 is 15 residues long. The junction had 6 bases not matched to a gene; V was cut back by 5 bases and J by 3 bases. Methods used by the authors: Scientists estimated how many nucleated cells there were by amplifying reference gene primers. Method: immunoSEQ multiplex PCR; TCRdb's copy keeps in-frame clones and lacks some. V and J calls and clone size come straight from that table; D and trimming were deduced from the DNA. The sample holds about 12,000 clones, approximately 73% seen once. The TCR sequence derives from a human donor in a cohort sampled during active COVID-19. Source material: peripheral blood. V gene TRBV11-1 combines with J gene TRBJ2-7; TRBD2 agrees at 11 bases. The CDR3 loop reads CASSLAGTSGYEQYF. In DNA, the CDR3 is TGTGCCAGCAGCCTCGCCGGGACTAGCGGCTACGAGCAGTACTTC.